This TCR beta chain was sequenced in a study of cytomegalovirus exposure and HLA in healthy donors. Looking at the study overall: When 398 donors were genotyped, approximately 80% of them were found to fall in the Caucasian-associated ancestry cluster.

PCR employed 60 Vbeta and 13 Jbeta primers. Generated by immunoSEQ multiplex PCR, the TCRdb table keeps only in-frame clones and is missing some. Of around 120,000 clones in the sample, 70% to 80% were seen once. At collection, donors were nominally healthy, but unrecorded immune exposures were probable. Trimming took off 5 bases at V and 5 bases at J, with 9 bases between the two ends. The germline V gene has CDR1 LNHDA and CDR2 SQIVND (reference sequence). The CDR3 totals 13 residues. The sample was PBMCs. This clonotype originated in a female donor in good health and CMV-seropositive. The chain carries TRBV19 and TRBJ2-2; a weak D match, TRBD1 (6 bases). This CDR3 is CASSGQGTGELFF. DNA of the CDR3: TGTGCCAGTAGTGGCCAGGGGACCGGGGAGCTGTTTTTT. Full variable domain (outside the CDR3, taken from reference TRBV19 and TRBJ2-2): DGGITQSPKYLFRKEGQNVTLSCEQNLNHDAMYWYRQDPGQGLRLIYYSQIVNDFQKGDIAEGYSVSREKKESFPLTVTSAQKNPTAFYLCASSGQGTGELFFGEGSRLTVL.